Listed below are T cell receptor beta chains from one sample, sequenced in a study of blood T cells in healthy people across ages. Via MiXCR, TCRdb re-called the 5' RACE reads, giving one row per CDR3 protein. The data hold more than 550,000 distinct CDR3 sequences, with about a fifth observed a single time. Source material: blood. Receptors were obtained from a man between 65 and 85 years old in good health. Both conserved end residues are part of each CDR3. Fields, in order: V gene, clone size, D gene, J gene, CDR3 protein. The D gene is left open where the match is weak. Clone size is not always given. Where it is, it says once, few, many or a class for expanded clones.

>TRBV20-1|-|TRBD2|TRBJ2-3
CSATVAGGRTDTQYF
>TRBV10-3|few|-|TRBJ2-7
CAISESPGAAYEQYF
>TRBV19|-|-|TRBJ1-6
CASSIEGRDSPLHF
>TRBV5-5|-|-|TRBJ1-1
CASSPFGTIKTEAFF
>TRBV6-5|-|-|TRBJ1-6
CASSYFPRGGFNSPLHF
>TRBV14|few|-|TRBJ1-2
CASSPKQDKSIYGYTF
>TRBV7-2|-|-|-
CASSYSGRVQGTQYF
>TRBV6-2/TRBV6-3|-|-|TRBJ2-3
CASSYEAHRHTQYF
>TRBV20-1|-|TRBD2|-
CSARSSGRFEQFF
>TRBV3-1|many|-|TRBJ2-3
CASSQAGGTDTQYF
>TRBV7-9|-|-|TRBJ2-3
CASSFSRGVGDTQYF
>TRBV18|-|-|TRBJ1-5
CASSPGQTQPQHF
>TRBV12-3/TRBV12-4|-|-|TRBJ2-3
CASSRDLITPNTQYF
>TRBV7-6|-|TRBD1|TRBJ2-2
CASSRLGTGGAGELFF
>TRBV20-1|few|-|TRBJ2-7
CSAFRPGRTYEQYF
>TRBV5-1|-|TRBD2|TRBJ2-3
CASSWGTSGEVEDTQYF
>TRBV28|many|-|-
CASTLSGGRYEQYF
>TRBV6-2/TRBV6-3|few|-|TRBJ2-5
CASRELANQETQYF
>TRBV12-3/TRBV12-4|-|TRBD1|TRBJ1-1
CASSHEGARTEAFF
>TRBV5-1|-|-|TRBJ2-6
CASTVGSSGANVLTF
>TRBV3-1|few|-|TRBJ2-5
CASSQVPGVTQYF
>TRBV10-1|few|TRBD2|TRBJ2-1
CASSEIAGEYNEQFF
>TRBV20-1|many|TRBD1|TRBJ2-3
CSAAPRQGSGDTQYF
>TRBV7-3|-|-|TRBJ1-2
CASRPGRGGNYGYTF
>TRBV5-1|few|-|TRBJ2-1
CASSGRPRDNEQFF
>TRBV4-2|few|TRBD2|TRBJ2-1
CASSQPGGANNEQFF
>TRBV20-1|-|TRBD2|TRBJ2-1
CSALKGLAGEQFF
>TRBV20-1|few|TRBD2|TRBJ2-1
CSAPGLAAYNEQFF
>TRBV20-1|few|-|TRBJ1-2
CSARRREYGYTF
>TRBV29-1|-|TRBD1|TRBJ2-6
CSVGQGSSGANVLTF
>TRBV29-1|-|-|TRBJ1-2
CSVEVRPRGYTF
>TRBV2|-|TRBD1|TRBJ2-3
CASSTYPLTGEPGYF
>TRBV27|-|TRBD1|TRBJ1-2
CASRKQGANYGYTF
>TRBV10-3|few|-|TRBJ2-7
CAISVGAGLTDGERYF
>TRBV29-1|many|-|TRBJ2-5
CSVSVETQYF
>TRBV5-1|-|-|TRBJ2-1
CASSLLAGGSSYNEQFF
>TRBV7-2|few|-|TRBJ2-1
CASKRVWDGRNEQFF
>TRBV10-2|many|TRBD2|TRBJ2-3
CASRRWAGDSTDTQYF
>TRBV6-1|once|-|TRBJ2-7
CASSEEVTSGYEQYF
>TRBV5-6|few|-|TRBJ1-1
CASSLVDRQTNTEAFF
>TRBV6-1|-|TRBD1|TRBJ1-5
CASSVNGQANQPQHF
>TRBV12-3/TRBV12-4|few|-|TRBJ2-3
CASSPWILGDTQYF